This TCR beta chain was observed in a study of T-cell reconstitution after alpha-beta-depleted transplantation in children. Study-wide points: As was reported, about two months after transplant, alpha-beta T cells came from several hundred expanded graft clones.

Molecular barcoding with unique molecular identifiers was used for the TCRbeta library. TCRdb passed the PCR reads through MiXCR, listing each CDR3 protein once. The sample includes 670,000 or so distinct CDR3 sequences, around 13% of them seen just once. This clonotype showed up just a few times. Its antigen is still unknown. The CDR3 runs 16 residues. CDR1 is SGHRS and CDR2 is YFSETQ in the germline V gene. V was pared by 7 bases and J by 6 bases, with 13 bases of the junction left unmatched. The sample in question was PBMCs, obtained before TCRalphabeta/CD19-depleted stem cell transplant. This sequence originates from a girl under 10 years old with congenital amegakaryocytic thrombocytopenia, due to receive a stem cell transplant. This sequence joins TRBV5-1 and TRBJ2-1, with 10 positions matching TRBD2. The CDR3 is CASYKESSGSRNEQFF. DNA for the CDR3: TGCGCCAGCTACAAAGAGTCTAGCGGGAGTCGCAATGAGCAGTTCTTC.